A selection of T cell receptor beta chains follows, all from one sample in a study of response to subunit inactivated influenza vaccine. One entry per CDR3 protein, called by TCRdb with MiXCR from the RT-PCR reads. The sample lists roughly 620,000 distinct CDR3 sequences, 11% occurring once. These records were also assigned to another study, of T cells expressing NK-cell markers.

The starting material was PBMCs from blood, obtained on the day of vaccination. All receptors derive from a man aged 50-60 years who received an inactivated influenza vaccine. Each CDR3 is given with its conserved first and last residue.

>TRBV3-1|TRBJ2-5
CASSQEDQETQYF
>TRBV9|TRBJ1-4
CASTPGAGREKLFF
>TRBV5-1|TRBJ2-1
CASSSGGEDYNEQFF
>TRBV12-3/TRBV12-4|TRBJ2-5
CASSPTKLQETQYF
>TRBV7-2|TRBJ1-3
CASSRDRVRGNTIYF
>TRBV7-9|TRBJ2-2
CASSPIRDTPTGELFF
>TRBV7-2|TRBJ1-2
CASSLAVREGGYTF
>TRBV7-8|TRBJ2-4
CASSIYRAANIQYF
>TRBV12-3/TRBV12-4|TRBJ2-1
CASSLRVAGEIEQFF
>TRBV12-3/TRBV12-4|TRBJ1-4
CASSLGRVTNEKLFF
>TRBV28|TRBJ2-1
CASSPLTSYNEQFF
>TRBV11-3|TRBJ2-3
CASSLGGRRTDTQYF
>TRBV5-4|TRBJ2-2
CASSFWTGELFF
>TRBV18|TRBJ2-2
CASSPGQPNTGELFF
>TRBV6-2/TRBV6-3|TRBJ1-1
CASSYEPGLRPNTEAFF
>TRBV20-1|TRBJ1-1
CSAPTTGGNTEAFF
>TRBV5-6|TRBJ1-2
CASSSTGITNYGYTF
>TRBV21-1|TRBJ2-2
CASSRLSGELFF
>TRBV5-1|TRBJ2-5
CASSSGTPRETQYF
>TRBV19|TRBJ2-1
CASSPLAGGSYNEQFF
>TRBV7-8|TRBJ2-2
CASSLTLISSGAGGGELFF
>TRBV12-3/TRBV12-4|TRBJ2-5
CASSGTWGETQYF
>TRBV3-1|TRBJ1-5
CASSLGSGVGNQPQHF
>TRBV19|TRBJ2-5
CASSMVGTESSQETQYF
>TRBV7-9|TRBJ2-7
CASSFGLADPYEQYF
>TRBV15|TRBJ2-7
CATSREWTDEQYF
>TRBV20-1|TRBJ2-3
CSALPRLAGGGPSTDTQYF
>TRBV7-8|TRBJ2-1
CASSSAGTGTLEQFF
>TRBV12-3/TRBV12-4|TRBJ1-4
CASSLSRHNEKLSF
>TRBV4-1|TRBJ1-1
CASRVVGRGNTEAFF
>TRBV5-6|TRBJ2-1
CASSRGVSYNEQFF
>TRBV11-2|TRBJ2-1
CASSLEASGVSEQFF
>TRBV27|TRBJ2-1
CASSLSGALYNEQFF
>TRBV20-1|TRBJ2-6
CSASDRGISGANVLTF
>TRBV10-3|TRBJ2-2
CAISEVAGGNTGELFF
>TRBV9|TRBJ2-1
CASSQTGGDNEQFF
>TRBV5-1|TRBJ1-2
CASSRGQRGIYGYTF
>TRBV20-1|TRBJ2-1
CSARGSGLALRYNEQFF
>TRBV5-6|TRBJ1-2
CASSLTLEPEPNYGYTF
>TRBV4-2|TRBJ1-1
CASRREPLGTEAFF
>TRBV9|TRBJ1-1
CASSRQGGTEAFF
>TRBV5-1|TRBJ2-1
CASSLAGPAGRASGEQFF
>TRBV6-5|TRBJ1-3
CASTLNFQSAGNTIYF
>TRBV5-1|TRBJ1-5
CASSLTQEPDSNQPQHF
>TRBV6-1|TRBJ2-7
CASRTSGGAYEQYF
>TRBV5-1|TRBJ2-7
CASSNSGTGGNEQYF
>TRBV4-3|TRBJ1-6
CASSQDPEDRRSSYNSPLHF
>TRBV6-2/TRBV6-3|TRBJ2-4
CASSYEGELAKNIQYF
>TRBV24-1|TRBJ2-3
CATGKRGGPTDTQYF
>TRBV12-3/TRBV12-4|TRBJ2-2
CASSLGGAGNTGELFF
>TRBV5-1|TRBJ2-3
CASSGEGLDTQYF
>TRBV5-1|TRBJ1-4
CASSGGAGDEKLFF
>TRBV20-1|TRBJ2-5
CSARARFGQQETQYF
>TRBV5-1|TRBJ1-2
CASSPGQGASFYGYTF
>TRBV13|TRBJ2-6
CASTAGSSGANVLTF
>TRBV5-1|TRBJ2-5
CASRPGGPIQETQYF
>TRBV5-1|TRBJ2-1
CASSISGRVSYNEQFF
>TRBV20-1|TRBJ1-2
CSAGPPGYGYTF
>TRBV20-1|TRBJ2-1
CSARESGTAMSEQFF
>TRBV29-1|TRBJ2-5
CSVRDGGSETQYF